The text below deals with one T cell receptor beta chain. As yet, its antigen is unknown. These data originate in a study of CD8+ T cells in alopecia areata. About the research overall: At a dose of 5 to 10 mg twice daily, oral tofacitinib was given to treated patients.

RNA was extracted and reverse transcribed into cDNA as the sequencing template. Using immunoSEQ multiplex PCR, the repertoire was profiled, and TCRdb retains in-frame clones only, with some absent. The table includes over 35,000 clones, roughly 92% detected once. Study observations and caveats: Within the top 100, expanded CD8+ clones significantly decreased with tofacitinib, as did scalp clonality. Sequencing of scalp samples also includes resident alphabeta T cells from normal skin.

Trimming pared 0 bases from V and 5 bases from J, leaving 17 bases between. The V gene's germline CDR1 is SGHTA and CDR2 FQGNSA. This CDR3 region has 16 residues. Sample treatment: oral pan-JAK inhibitor, 5-10 mg twice daily. This specimen was CD8+ T cells sorted from blood, taken at week 24, from a patient treated with tofacitinib. This TCR derives from a human donor with alopecia areata. The V and J genes are TRBV7-2 and TRBJ2-7; D is undetermined. The CDR3: CASSLAANPTGHEQYF. In DNA form, the CDR3 reads TGTGCCAGCAGCTTAGCCGCGAACCCGACGGGCCACGAGCAGTACTTC.